This entry lists 32 T cell receptor beta chains sequenced from one sample in a study of OX40 agonist ivuxolimab in advanced cancers. Sequenced by immunoSEQ multiplex PCR; TCRdb stores in-frame clones only, minus some. The table lists about 23,000 clones, roughly 80% of them singletons. The sample was CD4+ or CD8+ T cells sorted from blood, taken in a trial of the OX40 agonist ivuxolimab. The receptors come from an adult with an advanced solid tumor such as melanoma, head and neck, liver or kidney cancer.

This sequence joins TRBV2 and TRBJ2-3; no firm D call. The germline V and J ends were trimmed by 1 base and 7 bases, with 15 bases remaining between them. This CDR3 comprises 15 residues. Germline-derived CDR1 and CDR2 are SNHLY and FYNNEI. The CDR3 reads CASSEEAATTYTQYF. The CDR3 DNA sequence: TGTGCCAGCAGTGAAGAGGCCGCGACAACCTATACGCAGTATTTT.

The V call is TRBV7-2, the J call TRBJ2-2, with 8 bases lining up with TRBD2. In germline, CDR1 is SGHTA, CDR2 FQGNSA. Trimming at V came to 7 bases and at J to 8 bases, leaving 12 bases not matched to a gene. The CDR3 contains 15 residues. CDR3 protein: CASTLAGGGIGELFF. CDR3 sequence (DNA): TGTGCCAGCACCCTCGCGGGGGGCGGGATTGGGGAGCTGTTTTTT.

Only a few counts were recorded for this clone. The chain has TRBV9 and TRBJ1-6; D not resolved. The CDR3 covers 14 residues. Germline values: CDR1 SGDLS, CDR2 YYNGEE. Trimming cost V 3 bases and J 7 bases, with 11 bases left between them. CDR3 nucleotides: TGTGCCAGCAGCGGTCTGGGCGCAAATTCACCCCTCCACTTT. Its protein is CASSGLGANSPLHF.

This clone was seen once. J is TRBJ1-1 and V is TRBV5-6; the D gene is possibly TRBD1 (5 bases). The germline gives CDR1 SGHDT, CDR2 YYEEEE. Trimming removed 5 bases from V and 3 bases from J, with 14 bases in between. CDR3 length: 14 amino acids. CDR3 sequence: CASRVDSEDTEAFF. The CDR3 region has the DNA TGTGCCAGCAGGGTTGACAGCGAGGACACTGAAGCTTTCTTT. Full variable domain (missing parts from reference TRBV5-6 and TRBJ1-1): DAGVTQSPTHLIKTRGQQVTLRCSPKSGHDTVSWYQQALGQGPQFIFQYYEEEERQRGNFPDRFSGHQFPNYSSELNVNALLLGDSALYLCASRVDSEDTEAFFGQGTRLTVV.

This clone was detected only once. The chain has TRBV10-3 and TRBJ1-5; D is perhaps TRBD1 (5 bases). CDR3 size: 12 residues. V lost 3 bases to trimming and J lost 6 bases, with 6 bases between them. Germline V gene data show CDR1 as ENHRY and CDR2 as SYGVKD. The CDR3 nucleotides read TGTGCCATCAGTGATGGGACTCAGCCCCAGCATTTT. Protein sequence: CAISDGTQPQHF.

The chain uses TRBV9 and TRBJ1-6; unclear D gene. V was pared by 1 base and J by 4 bases, with 9 bases between. This CDR3 region has 15 residues. Per germline, CDR1 SGDLS and CDR2 YYNGEE. This chain's CDR3 is CASSVQTDYNSPLHF. CDR3 nucleotide sequence: TGTGCCAGCAGCGTACAGACCGATTATAATTCACCCCTCCACTTT.

The chain recombines TRBV7-8 with TRBJ2-5, with no clear D. The CDR3 extends over 14 amino acids. V lost 3 bases and J 3 bases, leaving 11 bases between the germline ends. The germline V gene has CDR1 SGHVS and CDR2 FQNEAQ. CDR3 DNA sequence: TGTGCCAGCAGCTTGCGGCCTTTTGAAGAGACCCAGTACTTC. This gives the protein CASSLRPFEETQYF.

The chain joins TRBV7-2 to TRBJ2-7; D is undetermined. The CDR3 spans 12 residues. V was clipped by 0 bases and J by 2 bases, with 2 bases between them. From germline, CDR1 is SGHTA and CDR2 FQGNSA. Written as DNA, the CDR3 is TGTGCCAGCAGCTTAGCAGCCTACGAGCAGTACTTC. This codes for CASSLAAYEQYF.

CDR3 coding DNA: TGTGCCAGCAGCTTTTCCGTTACTGAAGCTTTCTTT. This codes for CASSFSVTEAFF. The chain recombines TRBV13 with TRBJ1-1; D is uncertain. This CDR3 has 12 residues. V was trimmed by 3 bases and J by 5 bases, leaving 7 bases between them. The germline gives CDR1 PRHDT, CDR2 FYEKMQ (reference sequence).

With respect to this clone: A read error may produce the germline difference seen at one junction end. The chain carries TRBV7-6 and TRBJ2-7; possible D gene TRBD2, 5 bases. This CDR3 has 9 amino acids. CDR1 is SGHVS and CDR2 is FNYEAQ in the germline V gene. The CDR3 DNA reads as TGTGCCAGCAGCACTACTAGTAACTTC. Encoded protein: CASSTTSNF. Full variable domain (missing parts from reference TRBV7-6 and TRBJ2-7): GAGVSQSPRYKVTKRGQDVALRCDPISGHVSLYWYRQALGQGPEFLTYFNYEAQQDKSGLPNDRFSAERPEGSISTLTIQRTEQRDSAMYRCASSTTSNFGPGTRLTVT.

The chain links TRBV5-4 to TRBJ2-7; 7 bases are a match to TRBD1. This CDR3 contains 16 residues. CDR1 and CDR2 (germline): SGHNT, YYREEE (reference sequence). The junction had 12 bases not matched to a gene; V was cut back by 4 bases and J by 2 bases. This chain's CDR3 is CASSALNAGTAYEQYF. In nucleotides, the CDR3 is TGTGCCAGCAGCGCCCTAAACGCCGGGACAGCCTACGAGCAGTACTTC.

The V call is TRBV7-9, the J call TRBJ2-7, with TRBD2 matching over 10 bases. This CDR3 contains 14 residues. Looked up from germline, CDR1 is SEHNR and CDR2 is FQNEAQ (reference sequence). Germline trimming cut 3 bases from V and 4 bases from J; bases unmatched to any gene: 3. The DNA of the CDR3 is TGTGCCAGCAGCTTTAGCGGGGGGAAATACGAGCAGTACTTC. As protein: CASSFSGGKYEQYF. Full variable domain (outside the CDR3, taken from reference TRBV7-9 and TRBJ2-7): DTGVSQNPRHKITKRGQNVTFRCDPISEHNRLYWYRQTLGQGPEFLTYFQNEAQLEKSRLLSDRFSAERPKGSFSTLEIQRTEQGDSAMYLCASSFSGGKYEQYFGPGTRLTVT.

The chain links TRBV13 to TRBJ2-7; TRBD1 matches at 8 bases. Germline V gene sequence: CDR1 PRHDT, CDR2 FYEKMQ (reference sequence). With 5 bases clipped from V and 1 base from J, the junction kept 16 bases outside the gene matches. The CDR3 has 18 residues. CDR3: CASSPIVMGTGESYEQYF. CDR3 DNA: TGTGCCAGCAGCCCAATTGTTATGGGGACAGGAGAGTCCTACGAGCAGTACTTC.

The chain recombines TRBV19 with TRBJ1-2; D not resolved. This CDR3 is 17 amino acids long. Trimming left V 5 bases short and J 0 bases short, with 19 bases between. CDR1 LNHDA and CDR2 SQIVND come from the germline V gene (reference sequence). This chain's CDR3 is CASSSRIRGGANYGYTF. DNA for the CDR3: TGTGCCAGTAGTTCCCGAATACGGGGTGGAGCTAACTATGGCTACACCTTC. The entire variable domain, with the rest obtained from reference TRBV19 and TRBJ1-2, is as follows: DGGITQSPKYLFRKEGQNVTLSCEQNLNHDAMYWYRQDPGQGLRLIYYSQIVNDFQKGDIAEGYSVSREKKESFPLTVTSAQKNPTAFYLCASSSRIRGGANYGYTFGSGTRLTVV.

The V call is TRBV2, the J call TRBJ1-4; D may be TRBD1 (5 bases). The V gene lost 6 bases and the J gene lost 5 bases, with 19 bases spanning the gap. From germline, CDR1 is SNHLY and CDR2 FYNNEI. The CDR3 is made up of 16 amino acids. The CDR3 reads CASSPYRDLINEKLFF. CDR3 sequence (DNA): TGTGCCAGCAGCCCCTACCGGGACCTCATCAATGAAAAACTGTTTTTT.

The V and J genes are TRBV6-5 and TRBJ1-2; possible D gene TRBD1, 5 bases. The germline V gene encodes CDR1 MNHEY and CDR2 SVGAGI. Trimming pared 6 bases from V and 5 bases from J, leaving 19 bases between. The CDR3 loop spans 15 amino acids. The CDR3 coding sequence is TGTGCCAGCAGGGGTCGAGACAGTCTACCTTATGGCTACACCTTC. It codes for CASRGRDSLPYGYTF.

This clone was seen more than once but under ten times. The chain recombines TRBV9 with TRBJ1-2; the D is unclear. Germline V gene lookup returns CDR1 SGDLS and CDR2 YYNGEE. Trimming cost V 6 bases and J 7 bases, with 10 bases left between them. The CDR3 loop spans 11 amino acids. The CDR3 DNA is TGTGCCAGCAAGGGAGGTTTTGGCTACACCTTC. Residues: CASKGGFGYTF.

This chain uses TRBV5-1 with TRBJ1-2; D unclear. This CDR3 has 13 amino acids. CDR1 SGHRS and CDR2 YFSETQ come from the germline V gene. The V end was cut by 5 bases, the J end by 4 bases, with 12 bases between. The CDR3 protein is CASRAESIYGYTF. CDR3 nucleotides: TGCGCCAGCAGGGCAGAGTCCATCTATGGCTACACCTTC.

The chain links TRBV6-5 to TRBJ2-4, with 7 nucleotides matching TRBD1. This CDR3 spans 15 amino acids. Losses at the gene ends were 8 bases for V and 1 base for J; bases not matched to a gene: 8. CDR1 is MNHEY and CDR2 is SVGAGI in the germline V gene. CDR3 sequence (DNA): TGTGCCAGCCGAAGGACAGGAGGTGCCAAAAACATTCAGTACTTC. It codes for CASRRTGGAKNIQYF.

J is TRBJ1-2 and V is TRBV12-5; no firm D call. Germline lookup yields CDR1 LGHNT and CDR2 FRNRAP. CDR3 length: 12 amino acids. Trimming shortened V by 2 bases and J by 3 bases, and 4 bases separated the two germline ends. As DNA, the CDR3 is TGTGCTAGTGGTTTGTTGTACTATGGCTACACCTTC. This translates into CASGLLYYGYTF. The full variable domain, rest sourced from reference TRBV12-5 and TRBJ1-2, is DARVTQTPRHKVTEMGQEVTMRCQPILGHNTVFWYRQTMMQGLELLAYFRNRAPLDDSGMPKDRFSAEMPDATLATLKIQPSEPRDSAVYFCASGLLYYGYTFGSGTRLTVV.

With respect to this clone: One end of the junction does not line up with germline, which may come from a read error. The chain is built from TRBV7-7 and TRBJ1-3; D not resolved. The CDR3 length is 15 residues. Germline loops: CDR1 SSHAT, CDR2 FNYEAQ (reference sequence). The CDR3 coding sequence is TGTGCTAGCAGCTTAGGTGCAGCCTCTGGAAACACCATATATTTT. Translation: CASSLGAASGNTIYF. Full variable domain (missing parts from reference TRBV7-7 and TRBJ1-3): GAGVSQSPRYKVTKRGQDVTLRCDPISSHATLYWYQQALGQGPEFLTYFNYEAQPDKSGLPSDRFSAERPEGSISTLTIQRTEQRDSAMYRCASSLGAASGNTIYFGEGSWLTVV.

This rearrangement joins TRBV27 to TRBJ2-1, with 7 bases matching TRBD1. CDR3 length: 15 amino acids. Germline V gene lookup returns CDR1 MNHEY and CDR2 SMNVEV (reference sequence). V lost 6 bases, J lost 0 bases, and 5 bases stayed unmatched. For the CDR3, the DNA is TGTGCCAGCAGCCCACAGGGGAGCTCCTACAATGAGCAGTTCTTC. This codes for CASSPQGSSYNEQFF.

The sample holds one count of this clone. The rearrangement joins TRBV5-8 to TRBJ2-1; TRBD2 might be the D (5 bases). The CDR3 has 16 residues. Looked up from germline, CDR1 is SGHTS and CDR2 is YDEGEE. Trimming removed 2 bases from V and 6 bases from J, with 18 bases in between. The chain's CDR3 is CASSLGSGEGANEQFF. CDR3 DNA sequence: TGTGCCAGCAGCTTAGGAAGTGGTGAGGGAGCCAATGAGCAGTTCTTC.

The chain is built from TRBV15 and TRBJ1-4, with a possible D match to TRBD1 (5 bases). The CDR3 covers 15 residues. CDR1 and CDR2 from the germline V gene are LNHNV and YYDKDF (reference sequence). V dropped 1 base and J dropped 4 bases, with 10 bases sitting between them. DNA of the CDR3: TGTGCCACCAGCAGAGCCGGGGGGAGTAATGAAAAACTGTTTTTT. Its translation: CATSRAGGSNEKLFF. Full variable domain (missing parts from reference TRBV15 and TRBJ1-4): DAMVIQNPRYQVTQFGKPVTLSCSQTLNHNVMYWYQQKSSQAPKLLFHYYDKDFNNEADTPDNFQSRRPNTSFCFLDIRSPGLGDTAMYLCATSRAGGSNEKLFFGSGTQLSVL.

The V gene is TRBV7-2, the J gene TRBJ2-4; unclear D gene. The V end lost 2 bases, the J end lost 8 bases, and 16 bases lay between the germline ends. The CDR3 length is 15 residues. Germline CDR1 and CDR2: SGHTA and FQGNSA. The CDR3 spells CASSLRSIGQDIQYF. The CDR3 DNA reads as TGTGCCAGCAGCTTAAGGAGTATAGGGCAGGACATTCAGTACTTC. The whole variable domain, filled in from reference TRBV7-2 and TRBJ2-4, reads GAGVSQSPSNKVTEKGKDVELRCDPISGHTALYWYRQSLGQGLEFLIYFQGNSAPDKSGLPSDRFSAERTGGSVSTLTIQRTQQEDSAVYLCASSLRSIGQDIQYFGAGTRLSVL.

J is TRBJ2-1 and V is TRBV25-1, with TRBD1 matching over 8 bases. This CDR3 spans 15 amino acids. The trim removed 3 bases at V and 2 bases at J, leaving 3 bases unmatched. Looked up from germline, CDR1 is MGHDK and CDR2 is SYGVNS. CDR3 sequence: CASSEKGQAYNEQFF. The CDR3 nucleotides read TGTGCCAGCAGTGAGAAGGGACAGGCCTACAATGAGCAGTTCTTC. Combining the CDR3 with reference TRBV25-1 and TRBJ2-1 gives the whole variable domain EADIYQTPRYLVIGTGKKITLECSQTMGHDKMYWYQQDPGMELHLIHYSYGVNSTEKGDLSSESTVSRIRTEHFPLTLESARPSHTSQYLCASSEKGQAYNEQFFGPGTRLTVL.

This clone was detected only a few times. V usage is TRBV27 and J usage is TRBJ1-2; D unclear. The CDR3 covers 14 residues. V dropped 4 bases and J dropped 0 bases, with 9 bases sitting between them. Germline lookup yields CDR1 MNHEY and CDR2 SMNVEV (reference sequence). The CDR3 reads CASSSNSANYGYTF. For the CDR3, the DNA is TGTGCCAGCAGTTCAAACAGCGCTAACTATGGCTACACCTTC.

The chain has TRBV4-3 and TRBJ2-2; D tentatively reads TRBD1 or TRBD2 (6 bases each). CDR3 length equals 14 residues. Trimming cost V 3 bases and J 8 bases, with 13 bases left between them. Germline V gene lookup returns CDR1 LGHNA and CDR2 YSLEER. CDR3 nucleotide sequence: TGCGCCAGCAGCCACCTCAAGGGGGGTGGGGAGCTGTTTTTT. Protein product: CASSHLKGGGELFF.

CDR3 region: CASSHGAVNGGYGYTF. CDR3 coding DNA: TGTGCCAGCAGCCACGGGGCTGTAAACGGCGGCTATGGCTACACCTTC. The chain links TRBV7-9 to TRBJ1-2; D may be TRBD1 (5 bases). This CDR3 is 16 amino acids long. V was cut by 5 bases and J by 4 bases, with 20 bases left in between. Germline V lookup: CDR1 SEHNR, CDR2 FQNEAQ (reference sequence).

This chain links TRBV18 with TRBJ2-7; D remains unclear. V was pared by 8 bases and J by 4 bases, with 21 bases between. CDR1 and CDR2 from the germline V gene are KGHSH and LQKENI. CDR3 length equals 15 residues. The CDR3 loop reads CASALGQEVEYEQYF. CDR3 bases: TGTGCCAGCGCCCTTGGCCAGGAAGTAGAGTACGAGCAGTACTTC.

The chain joins TRBV7-9 to TRBJ1-2; 7 bases match TRBD1. V dropped 2 bases and J dropped 1; count of bases not matched to a gene: 7. From germline, CDR1 is SEHNR and CDR2 FQNEAQ (reference sequence). This CDR3 is built from 16 residues. CDR3 in amino acids: CASSLTLAGGNYGYTF. The CDR3 DNA reads as TGTGCCAGCAGCTTAACCCTAGCAGGGGGTAACTATGGCTACACCTTC.

This clone qualifies as medium-sized. The gene calls are TRBV7-8 and TRBJ2-7, with 9 bases identical to TRBD1. The CDR3 consists of 16 residues. V lost 6 bases, J lost 3 bases, and 12 bases stayed unmatched. The germline gives CDR1 SGHVS, CDR2 FQNEAQ. The CDR3 region has the DNA TGTGCCAGCAGGATTGCCCCGGGACAGGGCAACTACGAGCAGTACTTC. Encoded protein: CASRIAPGQGNYEQYF. Based on the CDR3 plus reference TRBV7-8 and TRBJ2-7, the full variable domain is GAGVSQSPRYKVAKRGQDVALRCDPISGHVSLFWYQQALGQGPEFLTYFQNEAQLDKSGLPSDRFFAERPEGSVSTLKIQRTQQEDSAVYLCASRIAPGQGNYEQYFGPGTRLTVT.